In its sample, the clone carrying this TCR beta chain was seen a few times. Its antigen is not known. CDR1 is ENHRY, CDR2 SYGVKD, per germline. The CDR3 has 12 amino acids. V lost 4 bases, J lost 4 bases, and 7 bases lay in between. The PCR was carried out with 60 Vbeta primers and 13 Jbeta primers. Produced via immunoSEQ multiplex PCR; TCRdb's table is partial and in-frame only. This table holds about 110,000 clones, 76% found once. The sample originates from a study of cytomegalovirus exposure and HLA in healthy donors. Looking at the study overall: Genotyping showed approximately 81% of roughly 400 donors falling in the Caucasian-associated ancestry cluster.

Study conclusions and caveats: Later on, a genetic analysis was performed. It linked a missense variant in DCLRE1C with V- and J-gene trimming of TCR beta. In a later analysis, an Asian-associated ancestry cluster reportedly showed fewer N-insertions than the roughly 730-donor mean.

The genes are TRBV10-3 and TRBJ1-2, with D unclear. The sequence was collected from a woman in her forties or fifties in good health and CMV-seropositive. Sequenced material: PBMCs. In DNA form, the CDR3 reads TGTGCCATCAGTGCCTCTAGCTATGGCTACACCTTC. Amino acids: CAISASSYGYTF.